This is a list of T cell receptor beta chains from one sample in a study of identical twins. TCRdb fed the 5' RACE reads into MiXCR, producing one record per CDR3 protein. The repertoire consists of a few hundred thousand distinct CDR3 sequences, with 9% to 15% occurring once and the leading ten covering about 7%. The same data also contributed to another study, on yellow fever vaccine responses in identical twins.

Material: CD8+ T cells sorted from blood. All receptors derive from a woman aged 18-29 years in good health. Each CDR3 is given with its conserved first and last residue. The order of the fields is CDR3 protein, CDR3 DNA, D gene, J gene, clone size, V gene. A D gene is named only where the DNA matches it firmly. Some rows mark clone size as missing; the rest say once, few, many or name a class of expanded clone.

CASNPRGNTEAFF,TGTGCCAGCAACCCGAGGGGGAATACTGAAGCTTTCTTT,-,TRBJ1-1,many,TRBV6-1
CATARRDSALLDEQFF,TGTGCCACCGCGAGACGGGACTCTGCTCTCCTCGATGAGCAGTTCTTC,-,TRBJ2-1,-,TRBV24-1
CASSPNVAGAPYNEQFF,TGTGCCAGCAGTCCAAATGTAGCGGGGGCCCCCTACAATGAGCAGTTCTTC,TRBD2,TRBJ2-1,few,TRBV27
CATSDFQGPDTQYF,TGTGCCACCAGTGATTTTCAGGGGCCAGATACGCAGTATTTT,-,TRBJ2-3,few,TRBV24-1
CASSLRAGMWSRTYNEQFF,TGTGCCAGCAGCTTAAGGGCAGGGATGTGGTCGAGGACCTACAATGAGCAGTTCTTC,-,TRBJ2-1,-,TRBV7-7
CASSLLGGRTDTQYF,TGTGCCAGCAGCTTACTCGGGGGCCGCACAGATACGCAGTATTTT,-,TRBJ2-3,many,TRBV7-9
CASSPLDSPQETQYF,TGTGCCAGCTCACCACTCGACAGCCCTCAAGAGACCCAGTACTTC,-,TRBJ2-5,-,TRBV18
CASSRTSGLYEQYF,TGTGCCAGCAGCCGGACTAGCGGTCTCTACGAGCAGTACTTC,TRBD2,TRBJ2-7,-,TRBV5-6
CSVFGGTTDTQYF,TGCAGCGTTTTTGGCGGGACCACAGATACGCAGTATTTT,-,TRBJ2-3,many,TRBV29-1
CASSQPTGANYGYTF,TGCGCCAGCAGCCAACCGACGGGGGCTAACTATGGCTACACCTTC,-,TRBJ1-2,many,TRBV4-1
CASSLYTGGTEAFF,TGTGCCAGCAGCTTGTACACAGGGGGCACTGAAGCTTTCTTT,TRBD1,TRBJ1-1,-,TRBV5-5
CASSRTSGGADEQFF,TGTGCCAGCAGCCGGACTAGCGGGGGGGCAGATGAGCAGTTCTTC,TRBD2,TRBJ2-1,-,TRBV7-9
CASSETGMSNEQFF,TGTGCCAGCAGTGAAACAGGGATGAGCAATGAGCAGTTCTTC,-,TRBJ2-1,few,TRBV25-1
CASSPPLDKSTDTQYF,TGTGCCAGCAGCCCCCCACTAGATAAAAGCACAGATACGCAGTATTTT,-,TRBJ2-3,few,TRBV5-5
CASSEGEQYF,TGTGCCAGCAGTGAAGGCGAGCAGTACTTC,-,TRBJ2-7,few,TRBV25-1
CASSTDQNTGELFF,TGTGCCAGCAGCACGGACCAGAACACCGGGGAGCTGTTTTTT,-,TRBJ2-2,many,TRBV12-3/TRBV12-4